Only a few counts were recorded for the clone carrying this T cell receptor beta chain. Antigen unknown. Vbeta (60) and Jbeta (13) primers were used in the PCR. The data were produced by immunoSEQ multiplex PCR, yet TCRdb's version contains in-frame clones alone and is incomplete. This sample has 100,000 to 150,000 clones, with roughly 80% found just once. This sample is drawn from a study of cytomegalovirus exposure and HLA in healthy donors. Study results and caveats: It was reportedly the case that the classifier diagnosed cytomegalovirus status with high specificity and sensitivity.

Trimming pared 4 bases from V and 1 base from J, leaving 11 bases between. This CDR3 is built from 14 residues. Per germline, CDR1 SGHRS and CDR2 YFSETQ. The specimen was PBMCs. The rearrangement joins TRBV5-1 to TRBJ1-1; D is undetermined. This receptor was taken from a man in his sixties in good health and CMV-seropositive. CDR3 DNA: TGCGCCAGCAGCCCGGTTGGGAGGAACACTGAAGCTTTCTTT. Its translation: CASSPVGRNTEAFF. Variable domain in full (rest from reference TRBV5-1 and TRBJ1-1): KAGVTQTPRYLIKTRGQQVTLSCSPISGHRSVSWYQQTPGQGLQFLFEYFSETQRNKGNFPGRFSGRQFSNSRSEMNVSTLELGDSALYLCASSPVGRNTEAFFGQGTRLTVV.